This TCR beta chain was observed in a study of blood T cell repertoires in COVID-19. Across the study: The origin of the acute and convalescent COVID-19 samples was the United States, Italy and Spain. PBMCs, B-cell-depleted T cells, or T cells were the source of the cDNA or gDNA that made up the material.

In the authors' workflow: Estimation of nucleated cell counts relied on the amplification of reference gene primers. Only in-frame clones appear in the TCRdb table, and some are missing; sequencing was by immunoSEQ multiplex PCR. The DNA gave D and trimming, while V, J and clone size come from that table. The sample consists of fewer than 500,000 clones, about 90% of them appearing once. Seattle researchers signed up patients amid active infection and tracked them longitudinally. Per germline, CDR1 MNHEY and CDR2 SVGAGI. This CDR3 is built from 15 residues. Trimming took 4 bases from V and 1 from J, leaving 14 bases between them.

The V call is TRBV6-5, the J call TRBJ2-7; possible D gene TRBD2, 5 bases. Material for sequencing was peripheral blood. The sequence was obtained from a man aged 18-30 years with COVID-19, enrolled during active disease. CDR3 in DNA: TGTGCCAGCAGTTCCCTCCGGGATTCTTCCTACGAGCAGTACTTC. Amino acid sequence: CASSSLRDSSYEQYF.